A single TCR beta chain is shown here with its context. This clonotype was observed at least ten times. What this receptor recognizes is not known. One base away there is no much larger clone; base qualities are not given. The sample was run on an Illumina HiSeq 2500. An approximately 20-cycle PCR with Phusion amplified the TCRs, pairing a constant-region primer with the adapter that was attached to the V primers. Isolated mRNA was amplified with the MessageAmp II aRNA Amplification Kit, using an approximately 17-hour in vitro transcription at 37°C. mRNA for TCR sequencing was isolated with the Dynabeads mRNA DIRECT Purification Kit. A second approximately 24-cycle Phusion PCR added indexed Illumina adapters, and products were purified with AMPure XP beads. The study's own analysis went as follows. Custom Perl scripts pooled TCR sequences encoding the same protein, removed out-of-frame sequences and computed each clonotype's abundance. Any TCR sequence supported by only a single read was excluded from analysis. Repertoire metrics included Shannon entropy, Gini index, clonality, richness, and frequency of TCRs shared between repertoires. In-frame beta chains were kept once TCRdb had trimmed the public reads at Q25 with fastp and called clones with MiXCR. When rows share a CDR3 protein, they turn into one entry using the most common DNA and genes. V and J calls and clone size were set by TCRdb, not the authors. The sample yields about 52,000 distinct CDR3 sequences; around 33% were counted once. Over 7% of the sample rests with the top ten.

This record belongs to a study of low-dose radiotherapy and immunotherapy resistance in tumors (dated by TCRdb to the early 2020s). With regard to the full study: In Cohort 1, 0.5 Gy per fraction was delivered every 2 weeks, and a total PTV dose of 6.5 Gy was prescribed. In Cohort 2, 1 Gy per fraction was delivered every two weeks, for a total of 13 Gy over 26 weeks. Patients were given nivolumab as a 240 mg flat dose every two weeks and ipilimumab at 1 mg/kg every six weeks, with both drugs delivered intravenously. Cyclophosphamide 200 mg/m2 was administered intravenously every two weeks, one day before each radiation and immunotherapy administration. Starting on cycle 1 day 1, patients took 300 mg of aspirin by mouth once a day for four cycles. Superscript III and a set of TRAV- and TRBV-specific primers were used to synthesize first-strand cDNA, so that both TCRalpha and TCRbeta chains were covered. The trial did not randomize participants into treatment groups. Eight patients were included in the translational analysis: three from the first dose cohort and the first five from the second dose cohort.

The time point label, read with the paper, signifies: after trial treatment. The treatment or condition label for this specimen denotes: LDRT plus nivolumab, ipilimumab, low-dose cyclophosphamide and aspirin (RACIN trial). The donors came from RACIN, which was a single-arm phase I dose-escalation trial that paired nivolumab and ipilimumab with aspirin, low-dose cyclophosphamide and low-dose radiotherapy. Patients with advanced, TIL-negative solid tumors were considered eligible. Including the terminal cysteine and phenylalanine, the CDR3 comprises 16 residues. Kept here is only the CDR3 DNA, which spans 48 bases and is read in frame from base 1. The germline V gene encodes CDR1 ENHRY and CDR2 SYGVKD. V is shortened by 8 bases, J by 1 base, and the region joining them spans 15 bases.

The V and J genes are TRBV10-3 and TRBJ2-6; the D gene is possibly TRBD1, with 5 bases matching. The sample here was PBMCs, taken after low-dose radiotherapy plus immunotherapy. The TCR originated in a male donor with rectosigmoid adenocarcinoma. The DNA sequence follows: TGTGCCATCTCCAGGGAAAAACAGTCTGGGGCCAACGTCCTGACTTTC. The translation is CAISREKQSGANVLTF.